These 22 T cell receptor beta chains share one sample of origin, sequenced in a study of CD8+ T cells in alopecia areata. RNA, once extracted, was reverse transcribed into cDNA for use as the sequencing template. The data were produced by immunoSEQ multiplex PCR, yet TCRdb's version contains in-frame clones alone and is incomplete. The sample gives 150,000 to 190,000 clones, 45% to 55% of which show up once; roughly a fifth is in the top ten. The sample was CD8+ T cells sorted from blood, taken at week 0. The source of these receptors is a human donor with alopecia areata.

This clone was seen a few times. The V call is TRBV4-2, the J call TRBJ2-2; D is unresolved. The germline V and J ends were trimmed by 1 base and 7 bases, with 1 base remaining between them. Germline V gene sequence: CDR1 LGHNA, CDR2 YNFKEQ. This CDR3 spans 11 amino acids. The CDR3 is CASSQVGELFF. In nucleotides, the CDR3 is TGTGCCAGCAGCCAAGTCGGGGAGCTGTTTTTT.

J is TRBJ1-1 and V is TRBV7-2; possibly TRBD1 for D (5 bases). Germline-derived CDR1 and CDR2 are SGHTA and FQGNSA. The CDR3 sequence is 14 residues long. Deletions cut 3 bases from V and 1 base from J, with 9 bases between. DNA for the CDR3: TGTGCCAGCAGCTTCAGGGAGTGGAACACTGAAGCTTTCTTT. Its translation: CASSFREWNTEAFF.

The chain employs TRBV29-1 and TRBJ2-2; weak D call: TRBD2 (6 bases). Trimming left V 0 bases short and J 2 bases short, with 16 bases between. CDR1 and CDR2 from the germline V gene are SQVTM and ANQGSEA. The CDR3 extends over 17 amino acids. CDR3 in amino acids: CSVEDILSSANTGELFF. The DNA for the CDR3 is TGCAGCGTTGAAGATATCCTCTCTAGCGCCAACACCGGGGAGCTGTTTTTT.

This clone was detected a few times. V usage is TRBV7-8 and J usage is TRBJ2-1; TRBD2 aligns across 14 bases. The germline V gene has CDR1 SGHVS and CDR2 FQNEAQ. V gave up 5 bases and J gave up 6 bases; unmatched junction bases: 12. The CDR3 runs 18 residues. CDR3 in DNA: TGTGCCAGCAGCCCCAGACTAGCGGGGGGGCCTGGAATCAATGAGCAGTTCTTC. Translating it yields CASSPRLAGGPGINEQFF. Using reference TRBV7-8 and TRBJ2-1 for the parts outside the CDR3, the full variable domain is GAGVSQSPRYKVAKRGQDVALRCDPISGHVSLFWYQQALGQGPEFLTYFQNEAQLDKSGLPSDRFFAERPEGSVSTLKIQRTQQEDSAVYLCASSPRLAGGPGINEQFFGPGTRLTVL.

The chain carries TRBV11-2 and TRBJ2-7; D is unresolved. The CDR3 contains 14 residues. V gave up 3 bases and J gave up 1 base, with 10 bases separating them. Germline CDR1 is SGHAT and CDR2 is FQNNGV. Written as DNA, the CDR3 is TGTGCCAGCAGCTTGGGCAGTATTTCCTACGAGCAGTACTTC. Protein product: CASSLGSISYEQYF.

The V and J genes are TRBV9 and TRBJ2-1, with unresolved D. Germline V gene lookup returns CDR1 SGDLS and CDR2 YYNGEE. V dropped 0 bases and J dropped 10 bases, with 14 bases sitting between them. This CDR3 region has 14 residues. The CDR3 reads CASSVGGGSGEQFF. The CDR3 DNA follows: TGTGCCAGCAGCGTAGGCGGCGGCTCAGGAGAGCAGTTCTTC. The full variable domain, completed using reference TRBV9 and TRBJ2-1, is DSGVTQTPKHLITATGQRVTLRCSPRSGDLSVYWYQQSLDQGLQFLIQYYNGEERAKGNILERFSAQQFPDLHSELNLSSLELGDSALYFCASSVGGGSGEQFFGPGTRLTVL.

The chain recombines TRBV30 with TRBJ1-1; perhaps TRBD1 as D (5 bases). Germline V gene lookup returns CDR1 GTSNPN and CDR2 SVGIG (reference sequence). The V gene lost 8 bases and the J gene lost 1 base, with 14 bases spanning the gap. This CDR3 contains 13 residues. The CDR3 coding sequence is TGTGCCGCGGAAAGGGGTGAGAACACTGAAGCTTTCTTT. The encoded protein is CAAERGENTEAFF.

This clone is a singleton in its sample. In DNA, the CDR3 is TGTGCCAGCAGCTTAGGGGGTCCACAGGGCACTTACGAGCAGTACTTC. This sequence encodes CASSLGGPQGTYEQYF. V usage is TRBV7-6 and J usage is TRBJ2-7, with D maybe TRBD1 (6 bases). Trimming shortened V by 1 base and J by 4 bases, and 17 bases separated the two germline ends. This CDR3 is 16 amino acids long. Germline loops: CDR1 SGHVS, CDR2 FNYEAQ. The full variable domain, in which reference TRBV7-6 and TRBJ2-7 provide the parts outside the CDR3, is GAGVSQSPRYKVTKRGQDVALRCDPISGHVSLYWYRQALGQGPEFLTYFNYEAQQDKSGLPNDRFSAERPEGSISTLTIQRTEQRDSAMYRCASSLGGPQGTYEQYFGPGTRLTVT.

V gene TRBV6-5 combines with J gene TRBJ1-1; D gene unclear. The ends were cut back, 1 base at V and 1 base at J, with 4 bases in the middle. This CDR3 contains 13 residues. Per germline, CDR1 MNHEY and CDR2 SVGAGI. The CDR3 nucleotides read TGTGCCAGCAGTTACTTGGAGAACACTGAAGCTTTCTTT. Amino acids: CASSYLENTEAFF.

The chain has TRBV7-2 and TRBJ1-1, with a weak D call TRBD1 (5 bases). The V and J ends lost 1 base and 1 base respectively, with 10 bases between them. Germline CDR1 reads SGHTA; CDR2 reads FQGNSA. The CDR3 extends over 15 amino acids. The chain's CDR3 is CASSLDGAGNTEAFF. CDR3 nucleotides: TGTGCCAGCAGCTTAGATGGGGCTGGGAACACTGAAGCTTTCTTT.

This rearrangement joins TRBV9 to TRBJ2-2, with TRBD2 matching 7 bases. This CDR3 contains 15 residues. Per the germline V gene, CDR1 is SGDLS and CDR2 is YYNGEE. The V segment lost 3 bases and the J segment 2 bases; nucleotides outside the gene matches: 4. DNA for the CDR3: TGTGCCAGCAGCGCCGGCGGGGGAAACACCGGGGAGCTGTTTTTT. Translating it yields CASSAGGGNTGELFF. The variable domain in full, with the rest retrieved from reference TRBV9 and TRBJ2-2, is DSGVTQTPKHLITATGQRVTLRCSPRSGDLSVYWYQQSLDQGLQFLIQYYNGEERAKGNILERFSAQQFPDLHSELNLSSLELGDSALYFCASSAGGGNTGELFFGEGSRLTVL.

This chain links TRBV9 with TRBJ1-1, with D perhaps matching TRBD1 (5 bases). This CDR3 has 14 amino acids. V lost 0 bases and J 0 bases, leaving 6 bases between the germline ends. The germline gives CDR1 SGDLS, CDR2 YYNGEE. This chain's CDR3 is CASSVGQLNTEAFF. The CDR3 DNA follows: TGTGCCAGCAGCGTAGGACAGTTGAACACTGAAGCTTTCTTT.

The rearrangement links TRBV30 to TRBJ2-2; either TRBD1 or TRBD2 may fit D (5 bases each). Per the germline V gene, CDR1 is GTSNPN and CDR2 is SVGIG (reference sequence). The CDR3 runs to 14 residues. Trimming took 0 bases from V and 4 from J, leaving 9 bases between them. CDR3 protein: CAWSVGTTTGELFF. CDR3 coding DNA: TGTGCCTGGAGTGTCGGGACCACCACCGGGGAGCTGTTTTTT.

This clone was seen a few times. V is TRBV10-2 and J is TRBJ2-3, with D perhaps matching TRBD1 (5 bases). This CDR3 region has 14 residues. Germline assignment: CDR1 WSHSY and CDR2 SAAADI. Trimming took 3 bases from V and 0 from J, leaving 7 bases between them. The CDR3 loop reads CASSDRASTDTQYF. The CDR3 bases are TGCGCCAGCAGTGACAGGGCCAGCACAGATACGCAGTATTTT.

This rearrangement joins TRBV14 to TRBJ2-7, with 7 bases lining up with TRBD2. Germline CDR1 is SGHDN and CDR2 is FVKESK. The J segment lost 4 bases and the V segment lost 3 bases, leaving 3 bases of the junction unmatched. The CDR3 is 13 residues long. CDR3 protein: CASSQAGEYEQYF. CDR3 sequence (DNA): TGTGCCAGCAGCCAGGCGGGGGAATACGAGCAGTACTTC. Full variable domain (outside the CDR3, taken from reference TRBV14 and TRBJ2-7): EAGVTQFPSHSVIEKGQTVTLRCDPISGHDNLYWYRRVMGKEIKFLLHFVKESKQDESGMPNNRFLAERTGGTYSTLKVQPAELEDSGVYFCASSQAGEYEQYFGPGTRLTVT.

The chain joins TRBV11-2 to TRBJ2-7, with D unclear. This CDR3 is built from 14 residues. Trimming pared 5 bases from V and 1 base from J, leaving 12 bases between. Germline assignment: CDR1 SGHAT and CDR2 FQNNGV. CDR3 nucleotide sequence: TGTGCCAGCAGCGAAGGTGGGCTGTCCTACGAGCAGTACTTC. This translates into CASSEGGLSYEQYF.

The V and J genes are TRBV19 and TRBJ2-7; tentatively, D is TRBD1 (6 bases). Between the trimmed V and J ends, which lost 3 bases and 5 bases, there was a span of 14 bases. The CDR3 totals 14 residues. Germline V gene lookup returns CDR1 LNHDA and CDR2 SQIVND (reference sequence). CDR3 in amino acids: CASSIEQGYDEQYF. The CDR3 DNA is TGTGCCAGTAGTATTGAACAGGGATATGACGAGCAGTACTTC.

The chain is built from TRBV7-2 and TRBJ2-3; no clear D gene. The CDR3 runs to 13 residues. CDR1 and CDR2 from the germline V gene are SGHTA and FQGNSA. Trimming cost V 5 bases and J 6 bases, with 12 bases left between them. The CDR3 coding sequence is TGTGCCAGCAGCCCCGATGTTTCGGATACGCAGTATTTT. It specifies CASSPDVSDTQYF.

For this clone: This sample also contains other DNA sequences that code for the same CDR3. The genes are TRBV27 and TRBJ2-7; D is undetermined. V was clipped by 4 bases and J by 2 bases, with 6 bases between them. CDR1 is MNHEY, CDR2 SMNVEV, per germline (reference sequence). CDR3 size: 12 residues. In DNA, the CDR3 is TGTGCCAGCAGTTCCGGGCCCTACGAGCAGTACTTC. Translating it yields CASSSGPYEQYF.

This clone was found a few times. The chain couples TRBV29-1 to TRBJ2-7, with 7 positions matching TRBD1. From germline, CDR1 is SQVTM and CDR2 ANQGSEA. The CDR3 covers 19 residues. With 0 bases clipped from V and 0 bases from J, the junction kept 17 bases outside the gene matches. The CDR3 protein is CSVEDLGDSTGTISYEQYF. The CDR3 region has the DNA TGCAGCGTTGAAGATCTTGGGGACAGTACCGGGACGATCTCCTACGAGCAGTACTTC.

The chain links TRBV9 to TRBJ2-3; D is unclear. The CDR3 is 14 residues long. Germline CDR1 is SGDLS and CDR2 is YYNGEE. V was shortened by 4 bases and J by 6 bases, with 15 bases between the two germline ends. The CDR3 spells CASSFPSHDDTQYF. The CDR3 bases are TGTGCCAGCAGCTTCCCCTCCCATGATGATACGCAGTATTTT.

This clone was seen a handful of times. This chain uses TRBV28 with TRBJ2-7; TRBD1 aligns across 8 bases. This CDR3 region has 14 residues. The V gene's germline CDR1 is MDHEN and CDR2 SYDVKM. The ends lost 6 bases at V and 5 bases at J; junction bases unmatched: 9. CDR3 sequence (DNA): TGTGCCAGCAGGCAGGGGGCCAGCCAAGACGAGCAGTACTTC. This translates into CASRQGASQDEQYF.